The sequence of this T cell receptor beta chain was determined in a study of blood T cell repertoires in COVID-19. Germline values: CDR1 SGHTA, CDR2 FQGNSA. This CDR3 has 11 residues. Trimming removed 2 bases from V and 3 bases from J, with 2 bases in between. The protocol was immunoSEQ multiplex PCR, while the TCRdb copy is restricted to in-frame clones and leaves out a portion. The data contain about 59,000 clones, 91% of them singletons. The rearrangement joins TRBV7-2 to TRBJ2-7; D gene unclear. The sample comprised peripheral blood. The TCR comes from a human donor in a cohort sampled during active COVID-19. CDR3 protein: CASSLHYEQYF. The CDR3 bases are TGTGCCAGCAGCTTACACTACGAGCAGTACTTC.